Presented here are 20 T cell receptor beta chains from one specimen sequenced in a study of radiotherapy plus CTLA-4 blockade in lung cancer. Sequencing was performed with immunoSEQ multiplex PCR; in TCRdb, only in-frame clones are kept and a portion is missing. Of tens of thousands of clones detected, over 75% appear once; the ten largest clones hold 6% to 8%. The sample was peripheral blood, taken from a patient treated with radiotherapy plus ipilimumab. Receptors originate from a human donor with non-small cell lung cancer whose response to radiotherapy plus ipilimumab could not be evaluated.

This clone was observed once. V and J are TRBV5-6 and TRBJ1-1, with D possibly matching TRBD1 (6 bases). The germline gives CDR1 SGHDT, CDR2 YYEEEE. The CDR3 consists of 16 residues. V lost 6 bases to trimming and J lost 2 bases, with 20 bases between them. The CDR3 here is CASTPRGGTSNTEAFF. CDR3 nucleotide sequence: TGTGCCAGCACCCCGCGAGGTGGGACATCTAACACTGAAGCTTTCTTT.

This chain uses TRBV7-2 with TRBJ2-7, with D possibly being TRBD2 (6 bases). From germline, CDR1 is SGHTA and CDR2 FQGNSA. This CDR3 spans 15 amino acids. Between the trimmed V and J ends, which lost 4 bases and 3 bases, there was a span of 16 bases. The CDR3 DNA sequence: TGTGCCAGCAGCTCTGCCGGGGGACGCATCTACGAGCAGTACTTC. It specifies CASSSAGGRIYEQYF.

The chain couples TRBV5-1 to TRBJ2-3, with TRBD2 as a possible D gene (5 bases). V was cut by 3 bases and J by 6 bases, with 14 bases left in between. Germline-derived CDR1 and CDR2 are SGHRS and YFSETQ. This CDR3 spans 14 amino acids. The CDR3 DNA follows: TGCGCCAGCAGCTCCATGGCGGGCGGCGATACGCAGTATTTT. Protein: CASSSMAGGDTQYF. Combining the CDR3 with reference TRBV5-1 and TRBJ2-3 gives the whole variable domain KAGVTQTPRYLIKTRGQQVTLSCSPISGHRSVSWYQQTPGQGLQFLFEYFSETQRNKGNFPGRFSGRQFSNSRSEMNVSTLELGDSALYLCASSSMAGGDTQYFGPGTRLTVL.

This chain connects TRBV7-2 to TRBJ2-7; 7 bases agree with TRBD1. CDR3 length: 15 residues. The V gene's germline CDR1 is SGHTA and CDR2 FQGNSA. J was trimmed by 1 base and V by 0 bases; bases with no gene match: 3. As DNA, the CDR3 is TGTGCCAGCAGCTTAGCTGTGACAGGGTCCTACGAGCAGTACTTC. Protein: CASSLAVTGSYEQYF.

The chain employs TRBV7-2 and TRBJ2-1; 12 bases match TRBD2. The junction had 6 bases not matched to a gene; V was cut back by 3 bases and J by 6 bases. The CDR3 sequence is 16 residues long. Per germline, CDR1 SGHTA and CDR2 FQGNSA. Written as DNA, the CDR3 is TGTGCCAGCAGCTTCCCTCTAGCGGGAGGGATCAATGAGCAGTTCTTC. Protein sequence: CASSFPLAGGINEQFF. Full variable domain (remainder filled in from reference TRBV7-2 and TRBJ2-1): GAGVSQSPSNKVTEKGKDVELRCDPISGHTALYWYRQSLGQGLEFLIYFQGNSAPDKSGLPSDRFSAERTGGSVSTLTIQRTQQEDSAVYLCASSFPLAGGINEQFFGPGTRLTVL.

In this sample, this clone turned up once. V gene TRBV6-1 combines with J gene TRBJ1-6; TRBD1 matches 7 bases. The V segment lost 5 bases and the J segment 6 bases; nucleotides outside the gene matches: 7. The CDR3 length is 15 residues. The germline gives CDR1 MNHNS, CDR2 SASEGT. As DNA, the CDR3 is TGTGCCAGCAGTCCTGGGACAGTGTTTAATTCACCCCTCCACTTT. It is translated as CASSPGTVFNSPLHF.

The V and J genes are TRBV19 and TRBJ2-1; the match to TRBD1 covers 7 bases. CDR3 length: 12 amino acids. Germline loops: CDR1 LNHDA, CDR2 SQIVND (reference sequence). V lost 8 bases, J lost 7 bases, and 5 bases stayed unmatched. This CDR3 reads CASADRPNEQFF. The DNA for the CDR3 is TGTGCCAGTGCGGACAGGCCTAATGAGCAGTTCTTC.

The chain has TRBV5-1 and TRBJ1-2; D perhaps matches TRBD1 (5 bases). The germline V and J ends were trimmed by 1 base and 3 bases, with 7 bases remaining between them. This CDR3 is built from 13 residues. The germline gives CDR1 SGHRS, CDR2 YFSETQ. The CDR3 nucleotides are TGCGCCAGCAGCTTGCAAGGGGACTATGGCTACACCTTC. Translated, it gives CASSLQGDYGYTF.

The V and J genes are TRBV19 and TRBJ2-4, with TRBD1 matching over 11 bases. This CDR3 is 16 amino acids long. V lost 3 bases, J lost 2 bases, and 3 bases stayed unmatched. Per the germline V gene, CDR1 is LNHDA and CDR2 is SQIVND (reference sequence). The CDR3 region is CASSIGQGASKNIQYF. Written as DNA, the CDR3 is TGTGCCAGTAGTATTGGACAGGGGGCTTCCAAAAACATTCAGTACTTC.

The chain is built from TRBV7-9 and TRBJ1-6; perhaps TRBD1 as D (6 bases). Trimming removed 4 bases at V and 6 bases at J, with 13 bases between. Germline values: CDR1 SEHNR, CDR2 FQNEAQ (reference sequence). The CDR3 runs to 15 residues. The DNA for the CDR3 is TGTGCCAGCAGCTCGCGACAGGCTAGTAATTCACCCCTCCACTTT. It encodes CASSSRQASNSPLHF.

The CDR3 loop reads CASSQGGLAQETQYF. In nucleotides, the CDR3 is TGCGCCAGCAGCCAAGGTGGACTAGCGCAAGAGACCCAGTACTTC. The chain employs TRBV4-3 and TRBJ2-5; 9 bases line up with TRBD2. This CDR3 spans 15 amino acids. From germline, CDR1 is LGHNA and CDR2 YSLEER. The V segment lost 1 base and the J segment 2 bases; nucleotides outside the gene matches: 2.

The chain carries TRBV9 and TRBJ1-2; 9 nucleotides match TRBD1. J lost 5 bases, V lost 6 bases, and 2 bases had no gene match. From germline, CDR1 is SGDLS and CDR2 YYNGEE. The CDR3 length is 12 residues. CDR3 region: CASTDRGYGYTF. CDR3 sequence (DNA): TGTGCCAGCACCGACAGGGGGTATGGCTACACCTTC.

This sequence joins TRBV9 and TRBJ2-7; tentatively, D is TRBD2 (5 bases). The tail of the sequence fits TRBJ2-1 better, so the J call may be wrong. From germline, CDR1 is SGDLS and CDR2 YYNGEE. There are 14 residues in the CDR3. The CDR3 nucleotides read TGTGCCAGCAGCTACGGGATCGAACGCGATGAGCAGTTCTTC. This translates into CASSYGIERDEQFF.

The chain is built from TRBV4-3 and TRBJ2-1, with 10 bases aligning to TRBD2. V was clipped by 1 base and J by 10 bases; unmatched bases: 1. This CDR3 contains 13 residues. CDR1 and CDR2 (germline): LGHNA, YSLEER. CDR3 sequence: CASSQVLAGEQFF. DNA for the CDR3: TGCGCCAGCAGCCAAGTACTAGCGGGGGAGCAGTTCTTC.

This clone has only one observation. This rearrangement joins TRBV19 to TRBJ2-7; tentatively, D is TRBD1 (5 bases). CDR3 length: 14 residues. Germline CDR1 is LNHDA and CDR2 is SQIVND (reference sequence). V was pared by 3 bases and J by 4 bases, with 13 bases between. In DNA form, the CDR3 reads TGTGCCAGTAGTATTCGACAGAATCCTTACGAGCAGTACTTC. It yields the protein CASSIRQNPYEQYF.

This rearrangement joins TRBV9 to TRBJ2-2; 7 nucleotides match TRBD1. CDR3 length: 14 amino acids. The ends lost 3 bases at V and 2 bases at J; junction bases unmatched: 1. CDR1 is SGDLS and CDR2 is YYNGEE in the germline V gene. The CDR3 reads CASSGQGNTGELFF. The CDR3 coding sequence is TGTGCCAGCAGCGGACAGGGTAACACCGGGGAGCTGTTTTTT.

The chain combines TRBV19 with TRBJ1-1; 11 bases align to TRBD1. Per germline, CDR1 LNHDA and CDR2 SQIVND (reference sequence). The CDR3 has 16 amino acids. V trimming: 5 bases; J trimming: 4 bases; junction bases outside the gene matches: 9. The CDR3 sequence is CASSPGQGAWITEAFF. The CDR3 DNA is TGTGCCAGTAGTCCTGGACAGGGGGCTTGGATCACTGAAGCTTTCTTT.

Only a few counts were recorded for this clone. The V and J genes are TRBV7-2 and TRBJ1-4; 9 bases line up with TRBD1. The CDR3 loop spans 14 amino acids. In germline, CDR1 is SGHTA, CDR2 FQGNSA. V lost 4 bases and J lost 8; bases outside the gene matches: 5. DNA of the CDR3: TGTGCCAGCAGCTACCGGGACAGGGACGAAAAACTGTTTTTT. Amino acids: CASSYRDRDEKLFF.

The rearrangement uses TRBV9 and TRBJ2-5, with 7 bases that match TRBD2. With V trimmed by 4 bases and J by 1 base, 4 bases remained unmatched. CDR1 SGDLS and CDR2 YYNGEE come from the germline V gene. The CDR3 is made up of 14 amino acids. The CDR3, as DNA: TGTGCCAGCAGCCCAGGACTAGTCCAAGAGACCCAGTACTTC. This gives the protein CASSPGLVQETQYF. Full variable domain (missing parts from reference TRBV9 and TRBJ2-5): DSGVTQTPKHLITATGQRVTLRCSPRSGDLSVYWYQQSLDQGLQFLIQYYNGEERAKGNILERFSAQQFPDLHSELNLSSLELGDSALYFCASSPGLVQETQYFGPGTRLLVL.

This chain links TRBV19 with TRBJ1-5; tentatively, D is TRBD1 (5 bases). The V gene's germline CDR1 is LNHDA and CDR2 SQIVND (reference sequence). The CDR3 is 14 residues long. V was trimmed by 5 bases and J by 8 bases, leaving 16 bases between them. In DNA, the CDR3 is TGTGCCAGTAGTGCTTCGTTGGGGGGGGAGCCCCAGCATTTT. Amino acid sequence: CASSASLGGEPQHF.